These 25 T cell receptor beta chains were all obtained from the same sample, sequenced in a study of Graves' ophthalmopathy and Graves' hyperthyroidism. RNA transcripts served as template for amplifying TCR beta CDR3 sequences. An opening RT-PCR round employed HTBI primers and preceded a second-round multiplex PCR. TCRdb reprocessed the multiplex PCR reads with MiXCR, giving one entry per CDR3 protein. The profile shows hundreds of thousands of distinct CDR3 sequences, approximately 15% of them singletons. The specimen sequenced was blood. The receptors derive from a woman aged 30 to 39 with Graves' ophthalmopathy.

The V and J genes are TRBV11-2 and TRBJ1-2, with no clear D. Trimming stripped 5 bases from V and 12 bases from J, with 13 bases between. The CDR3 runs 11 residues. Germline V gene data show CDR1 as SGHAT and CDR2 as FQNNGV. The CDR3 protein is CASSQYGSHTF. Written as DNA, the CDR3 is TGTGCCAGCAGCCAATATGGGAGCCACACCTTC.

This chain connects TRBV28 to TRBJ1-2, with TRBD1 identical over 7 bases. CDR3 length equals 18 residues. After removal of 3 bases from V and 2 bases from J, the junction contained 15 bases not matched to a gene. Germline V lookup: CDR1 MDHEN, CDR2 SYDVKM. The CDR3 here is CASSFGMYRDSLNYGYTF. CDR3 nucleotides: TGTGCCAGCAGTTTCGGGATGTACCGGGACAGCTTGAACTATGGCTACACCTTC.

The rearrangement uses TRBV20-1 and TRBJ2-5; tentative D call: TRBD2 (6 bases). This CDR3 has 16 amino acids. Germline-derived CDR1 and CDR2 are DFQATT and SNEGSKA (reference sequence). Trimming left V 0 bases short and J 0 bases short, with 14 bases between. Written as DNA, the CDR3 is TGCAGTGCTAGAGATGTGGGACTCACGTACCAAGAGACCCAGTACTTC. This translates into CSARDVGLTYQETQYF.

This clonotype was detected ten times or more. This chain joins TRBV6-1 and TRBJ1-6, with TRBD1 matching 11 bases. Germline V gene sequence: CDR1 MNHNS, CDR2 SASEGT. Unmatched junction bases numbered 5, after V lost 6 bases and J lost 10 bases. This CDR3 spans 14 amino acids. DNA for the CDR3: TGTGCCAGCAGCTGGGGACAGGGGGTATCACCCCTCCACTTT. This translates into CASSWGQGVSPLHF.

This clonotype was seen many times. The chain couples TRBV28 to TRBJ1-5, with D unclear. From germline, CDR1 is MDHEN and CDR2 SYDVKM. V dropped 5 bases and J dropped 0 bases, with 11 bases sitting between them. This CDR3 comprises 15 residues. CDR3 residues: CASSMYLYSNQPQHF. The CDR3 DNA reads TGTGCCAGCAGTATGTATCTGTATAGCAATCAGCCCCAGCATTTT.

This clonotype has more than one count but fewer than ten. The V call is TRBV5-1, the J call TRBJ1-1; D call uncertain. Trimming shortened V by 4 bases and J by 6 bases, and 16 bases separated the two germline ends. CDR1 and CDR2 (germline): SGHRS, YFSETQ. The CDR3 has 14 amino acids. CDR3 sequence (DNA): TGCGCCAGCAGCCCCCGGGTCATGGGCCCTGAAGCTTTCTTT. This encodes CASSPRVMGPEAFF.

This clonotype was seen repeatedly, ten times or more. This rearrangement joins TRBV29-1 to TRBJ2-5; 13 bases line up with TRBD2. CDR3 length: 16 amino acids. Germline CDR1 SQVTM, CDR2 ANQGSEA. V lost 0 bases, J lost 5 bases, and 6 bases stayed unmatched. CDR3 in amino acids: CSVEEEGLAGDETQYF. CDR3 nucleotide sequence: TGCAGCGTTGAAGAGGAAGGACTAGCGGGAGATGAGACCCAGTACTTC.

V usage is TRBV28 and J usage is TRBJ2-5; 8 positions agree with TRBD1. Germline lookup yields CDR1 MDHEN and CDR2 SYDVKM. The CDR3 is made up of 14 amino acids. V trimming: 5 bases; J trimming: 6 bases; junction bases outside the gene matches: 8. DNA of the CDR3: TGTGCCAGCAGTCGGCGACAGGGGTGGCAGACCCAGTACTTC. Translated: CASSRRQGWQTQYF.

This clonotype was counted at least ten times. The chain is built from TRBV28 and TRBJ1-2, with 8 bases that match TRBD1. Per the germline V gene, CDR1 is MDHEN and CDR2 is SYDVKM. Losses at the gene ends were 3 bases for V and 7 bases for J; bases not matched to a gene: 4. The CDR3 spans 13 residues. The CDR3 reads CASSFPDRGGYTF. The CDR3, as DNA: TGTGCCAGCAGTTTCCCCGACAGGGGTGGCTACACCTTC.

This clonotype was recorded at least ten times. The chain employs TRBV30 and TRBJ1-1, with D hard to call. The CDR3 consists of 13 residues. Germline V gene sequence: CDR1 GTSNPN, CDR2 SVGIG (reference sequence). V gave up 3 bases and J gave up 4 bases, with 12 bases separating them. Here the CDR3 reads CAWSPWASTEAFF. DNA for the CDR3: TGTGCCTGGAGCCCATGGGCGAGCACTGAAGCTTTCTTT.

This rearrangement joins TRBV6-4 to TRBJ1-6; TRBD1 agrees at 8 bases. The CDR3 is 14 residues long. Per germline, CDR1 MRHNA and CDR2 SNTAGT. V trimming: 6 bases; J trimming: 10 bases; junction bases outside the gene matches: 8. The CDR3 here is CASRAQNRGSPLHF. The CDR3, as DNA: TGTGCCAGCAGAGCCCAAAACAGGGGGTCACCCCTCCACTTT.

At least ten counts were recorded for this clonotype. The chain uses TRBV6-1 and TRBJ1-5; tentative D call: TRBD1 (5 bases). The CDR3 totals 15 residues. Germline assignment: CDR1 MNHNS and CDR2 SASEGT. Trimming took 2 bases from V and 0 from J, leaving 8 bases between them. The CDR3 nucleotides read TGTGCCAGCAGTGAATTGACAGCTAGCAATCAGCCCCAGCATTTT. Its translation is CASSELTASNQPQHF.

This clonotype appeared many times. V gene TRBV12-3 or TRBV12-4 combines with J gene TRBJ1-1, with 9 bases lining up with TRBD1. The CDR3 length is 14 residues. The V segment lost 5 bases and the J segment 4 bases; nucleotides outside the gene matches: 5. CDR3 in DNA: TGTGCCAGCAGTCCCCGGACAGGGGCCACTGAAGCTTTCTTT. Protein sequence: CASSPRTGATEAFF.

There are a few counts of this clonotype. This chain links TRBV20-1 with TRBJ2-2; 7 positions match TRBD1. The J segment lost 7 bases and the V segment lost 7 bases, leaving 15 bases of the junction unmatched. CDR3 length: 15 residues. The germline CDR1 and CDR2 sequences are DFQATT and SNEGSKA (reference sequence). The CDR3 region is CSVITPGQHNGELFF. The DNA for the CDR3 is TGCAGTGTTATTACCCCGGGACAGCATAACGGGGAGCTGTTTTTT.

The gene calls are TRBV18 and TRBJ2-5; D is ambiguous. Trimming took 0 bases from V and 1 from J, leaving 18 bases between them. Germline V gives CDR1 KGHSH, CDR2 LQKENI. The CDR3 spans 18 residues. CDR3 sequence (DNA): TGTGCCAGCTCACCACCTCCCTCGGGCACATGGATCCAAGAGACCCAGTACTTC. It yields the protein CASSPPPSGTWIQETQYF. Full variable domain (remainder filled in from reference TRBV18 and TRBJ2-5): NAGVMQNPRHLVRRRGQEARLRCSPMKGHSHVYWYRQLPEEGLKFMVYLQKENIIDESGMPKERFSAEFPKEGPSILRIQQVVRGDSAAYFCASSPPPSGTWIQETQYFGPGTRLLVL.

There are many counts of this clonotype. The J gene is TRBJ1-2, the V gene TRBV6-1; perhaps TRBD1 as D (6 bases). Germline V CDR1 and CDR2: MNHNS, SASEGT. The CDR3 runs 14 residues. Trimming left V 6 bases short and J 4 bases short, with 15 bases between. This chain's CDR3 is CASSPAGASYGYTF. The CDR3 coding sequence is TGTGCCAGCAGCCCCGCAGGGGCGAGCTATGGCTACACCTTC.

The sample holds many counts of this clonotype. This rearrangement joins TRBV10-3 to TRBJ2-5, with 10 bases fitting TRBD2. With V trimmed by 6 bases and J by 3 bases, 7 bases remained unmatched. This CDR3 spans 15 amino acids. The germline CDR1 and CDR2 sequences are ENHRY and SYGVKD. CDR3 protein: CAIRVEAGGEETQYF. The CDR3 DNA reads TGTGCCATCAGAGTAGAAGCGGGAGGGGAAGAGACCCAGTACTTC.

At least ten counts were recorded for this clonotype. This sequence joins TRBV6-5 and TRBJ2-7; 7 positions match TRBD1. Germline V gives CDR1 MNHEY, CDR2 SVGAGI. The CDR3 length is 15 residues. Losses at the gene ends were 5 bases for V and 2 bases for J; bases not matched to a gene: 9. The CDR3 sequence is CASSPWGTDTYEQYF. The DNA of the CDR3 is TGTGCCAGCAGTCCCTGGGGGACAGATACCTACGAGCAGTACTTC.

This clonotype was picked up a small number of times. This chain links TRBV13 with TRBJ2-2, with TRBD2 matching over 11 bases. The CDR3 loop spans 19 amino acids. Germline CDR1 is PRHDT and CDR2 is FYEKMQ (reference sequence). The trim removed 5 bases at V and 4 bases at J, leaving 15 bases unmatched. CDR3 protein: CASSLTLTISGRATGELFF. In DNA, the CDR3 is TGTGCCAGCAGCCTCACCCTCACGATTAGCGGGAGGGCCACCGGGGAGCTGTTTTTT.

This clonotype showed up many times. The chain uses TRBV9 and TRBJ2-2; the D gene could be TRBD1 or TRBD2 (5 bases each). Deletions cut 1 base from V and 1 base from J, with 11 bases between. Germline V gives CDR1 SGDLS, CDR2 YYNGEE. There are 16 residues in the CDR3. In DNA, the CDR3 is TGTGCCAGCAGCGTACTCCCAGGGAGGAACACCGGGGAGCTGTTTTTT. Its translation: CASSVLPGRNTGELFF.

In its sample, this clonotype was seen many times. The chain carries TRBV6-4 and TRBJ1-1; D gene ambiguous. Per the germline V gene, CDR1 is MRHNA and CDR2 is SNTAGT. Trimming cost V 0 bases and J 0 bases, with 8 bases left between them. This CDR3 is built from 15 residues. The CDR3 coding sequence is TGTGCCAGCAGTGACTCGCAAGGGATGAACACTGAAGCTTTCTTT. It is translated as CASSDSQGMNTEAFF.

This clonotype was detected ten times or more. The CDR3 DNA is TGTGCCACCAGTGATCCCGGGATCGGCGAGCAGTACTTC. Protein sequence: CATSDPGIGEQYF. The rearrangement links TRBV24-1 to TRBJ2-7; tentative D call: TRBD2 (5 bases). The germline V gene has CDR1 KGHDR and CDR2 SFDVKD. Trimming shortened V by 3 bases and J by 6 bases, and 11 bases separated the two germline ends. This CDR3 spans 13 amino acids.

This chain links TRBV6-1 with TRBJ1-2, with TRBD1 matching 8 bases. The CDR3 has 14 residues. Germline V gene sequence: CDR1 MNHNS, CDR2 SASEGT. V was pared by 6 bases and J by 8 bases, with 11 bases of the junction left unmatched. The CDR3, as DNA: TGTGCCAGCAGGAGACCGACAGGGGCGATCGGCTACACCTTC. This encodes CASRRPTGAIGYTF.

This clonotype has at least ten counts. The V and J genes are TRBV28 and TRBJ1-6, with TRBD1 identical over 10 bases. Germline values: CDR1 MDHEN, CDR2 SYDVKM. The length of the CDR3 is 16 residues. Losses at the gene ends were 5 bases for V and 7 bases for J; bases not matched to a gene: 8. CDR3 coding DNA: TGTGCCAGCAGTCGACAGGGGGCCCGAGGAAATTCACCCCTCCACTTT. It codes for CASSRQGARGNSPLHF.

About this clonotype: The junction differs from germline at one of its ends, possibly a read error. V and J are TRBV6-1 and TRBJ1-5; D gene unclear. The CDR3 has 15 amino acids. CDR1 is MNHNS, CDR2 SASEGT, per germline. DNA of the CDR3: TGTGCCTGCAGTGAAAATGGGTATAGCAATCAGCCCCAGCATTTT. This translates into CACSENGYSNQPQHF.